The clone carrying this TCR beta chain came up a few times. These data are taken from a study of T-cell reconstitution after alpha-beta-depleted transplantation in children. The germline gives CDR1 LNHNV, CDR2 YYDKDF (reference sequence). CDR3 length equals 15 residues. V was trimmed by 0 bases and J by 8 bases, leaving 14 bases between them. A library of TCRbeta sequences, prepared with unique molecular identifiers, was generated. TCRdb re-derived calls from the PCR reads in MiXCR, one entry per CDR3 protein. Here the sample spans hundreds of thousands of distinct CDR3 sequences, 16% being singletons.

Here the sequenced sample was PBMCs from the stem cell graft donor, taken from the stem cell graft. This TCR was recovered from a human donor who donated a stem cell graft to a child with acute myeloid leukemia. The chain recombines TRBV15 with TRBJ2-1; either TRBD1 or TRBD2 may fit D (5 bases each). The CDR3: CATSRDVGEMDEQFF. The CDR3 nucleotides read TGTGCCACCAGCAGAGATGTGGGGGAAATGGATGAGCAGTTCTTC.